This T cell receptor beta chain emerged from a study of T cell responses to AZD1222 COVID-19 vaccine. The table lists this clone with a few counts. Its specificity is unknown. The data were produced by immunoSEQ multiplex PCR, yet TCRdb's version contains in-frame clones alone and is incomplete. The sample includes 150,000 to 200,000 clones, about nine tenths of them seen just once. Germline CDR1 is SQVTM and CDR2 is ANQGSEA. This CDR3 has 13 residues. The V end lost 6 bases, the J end lost 7 bases, and 18 bases lay between the germline ends. Points from the study as a whole: After two AZD1222 doses, spike-specific TCR breadth and depth rose versus day 0.

The chain recombines TRBV29-1 with TRBJ1-2; tentatively, D is TRBD1 (5 bases). This material consisted of peripheral blood, taken 28 days after the second AZD1222 dose. This TCR was sampled from an adult who received the AZD1222 COVID-19 vaccine. CDR3 sequence (DNA): TGCAGCGTCAACCACGGAGGGGAGAGTGGCTACACCTTC. Translated, it gives CSVNHGGESGYTF.